The entry below gives a single T cell receptor (beta chain) sequence along with its context. This clonotype was counted many times. Its cognate antigen has yet to be identified. Nothing much larger sits one base from this clone, and base qualities are not available. This sample was included in a study of T cells after yellow fever vaccination (dated by TCRdb to the late 2010s). Study-level background: Libraries from fractions with low cell numbers were prepared with the SMART-Seq v4 Ultra Low Input RNA kit. To follow T-cell clones before and after both primary and booster YFV17D yellow fever vaccination, bulk TCR alpha and beta repertoires underwent longitudinal sequencing. Two healthy male donors, one aged 18 to 29 and one aged 30 to 40 years, made up the cohort. Bulk PBMC replicates and cell subsets were isolated from blood drawn at multiple timepoints before and after both primary and secondary immunization. Study-wide conclusions, independent of this receptor: A small fraction of clonotypes appeared in both the CD4 and CD8 compartments, likely as a result of convergent recombination. Because the study included only a couple of donors, the extent to which the findings can be generalized is limited. Most clones expanded after primary vaccination (almost 97% of CD4 and 88% of CD8) were re-detected after the booster, suggesting that broad memory maintenance occurred. Computational filtering was required because FACS-sorted repertoires could contain abundant contaminating clonotypes from the bulk population. Compared with the primary T-cell response, the secondary T-cell response was faster but weaker, reaching its peak on day 5 rather than on day 15.

The treatment or condition label corresponds to: live attenuated yellow fever vaccine strain. A standard Ficoll-Paque protocol was used to isolate PBMCs from peripheral blood. Dynabeads CD4 and CD8 positive selection kits were used to isolate the CD4 and CD8 T-cell fractions. RNA was extracted with TriZol from bulk PBMCs, CD4 and CD8 fractions, and dextramer-positive and dextramer-negative fractions. The germline V end is reduced by 5 bases and the J end by 2 bases; junction bases left unmatched: 13. The CDR3 spans 18 residues, from the cysteine through the phenylalanine. Kept here is only the CDR3 DNA, which spans 54 bases and is read in frame from base 1. Synthesis of TCR cDNA relied on 5'RACE template switching, a step that introduced a universal primer site along with unique molecular identifiers. Priming of cDNA synthesis was performed from both the TCR alpha and TCR beta constant segments. Two PCR steps were used to amplify libraries, with sample barcodes and sequencing adapters being added in the second step. Sequencing of libraries was done on Illumina HiSeq 2500 (2x100 bp) or NovaSeq (2x150 bp). The authors' pipeline ran thus. MIGEC was used to demultiplex reads and collapse the reads into UMI consensus sequences, and MiXCR was used for V(D)J alignment. Vaccine-responding clonotypes were identified with edgeR using replicate PBMC samples, with FDR below 0.01 and a log2 fold change above 5 up to day 15 being required. Each bulk clonotype received a CD4 or CD8 identity based on whether the sequenced CD4 or CD8 repertoire contained that clonotype at higher abundance. TCRdb redid the processing of the public reads, applying fastp at Q25 and MiXCR, and retained in-frame beta chains. Under each unique CDR3 protein, matching rows form one entry showing the most common genes and DNA. In this record, the V and J calls reflect TCRdb's handling and not the investigators' own analysis. The sample table lists under 95,000 distinct CDR3 sequences, around 7% of them with a count of one. The ten largest clones add up to approximately 30% of the sample.

The source of this sequence is a man between 18 and 29 years old who received the YFV17D yellow fever vaccine. The sequencing here drew on CD8+ T cells sorted from PBMCs, taken 9 to 10 days after the first yellow fever vaccination. The chain employs TRBV12-3 or TRBV12-4 and TRBJ2-3, and TRBD2 aligns with 10 junction nucleotides. In nucleotides, the sequence is TGTGCCAGCAGTCCTCGTAGTAGCGGGGGGTTTCACACAGATACGCAGTATTTT. Its translation is CASSPRSSGGFHTDTQYF.